The sequence of this TCR beta chain was determined in a study of blood T cell repertoires in COVID-19. Background on the study: Acute-phase and convalescent COVID-19 samples originated in the United States, Italy and Spain. PBMCs, B-cell-depleted T cells, or T cells were the source of the cDNA or gDNA that made up the material.

Per germline, CDR1 LNHDA and CDR2 SQIVND (reference sequence). The CDR3 totals 14 residues. V shed 5 bases and J shed 6 bases, with 16 bases lying between them. Original processing methods: Nucleated cell number was recorded as an estimate derived from reference gene primer amplification. Data came from immunoSEQ multiplex PCR; TCRdb stores just in-frame clones and leaves some out. V and J calls and clone size are copied from that table; D and trimming were computed from the DNA. The table shows around 180,000 clones, with 85% to 90% occurring only once. The chain links TRBV19 to TRBJ1-1; the D gene is possibly TRBD1 (5 bases). Specimen: peripheral blood. This clonotype was obtained from a woman in her 30s with active or convalescent COVID-19. Written as DNA, the CDR3 is TGTGCCAGTAGTTCGGGACGGAGGGGAGCTGAAGCTTTCTTT. Translation: CASSSGRRGAEAFF.